This entry lists 16 T cell receptor beta chains sequenced from one sample in a study of blood T cell repertoires in COVID-19. Some clones are missing from TCRdb's copy, which holds only in-frame ones; the method was immunoSEQ multiplex PCR. The table has some 250,000 clones, 86% seen once. The sequencing input was peripheral blood. The source of these receptors is a woman aged 30 to 39 with COVID-19, enrolled during active disease.

The chain joins TRBV6-4 to TRBJ2-6, with D possibly TRBD2 on 7 matching bases. This CDR3 comprises 18 residues. Trimming cost V 7 bases and J 6 bases, with 25 bases left between them. CDR1 and CDR2 (germline): MRHNA, SNTAGT. In DNA, the CDR3 is TGTGCCAGCATCCGGCGGGGGCCAGATCCGAACGCGGCCAACGTCCTGACTTTC. Protein: CASIRRGPDPNAANVLTF.

This clone came up once. This chain joins TRBV19 and TRBJ2-7; D is unresolved. CDR1 is LNHDA and CDR2 is SQIVND in the germline V gene (reference sequence). The V and J ends lost 2 bases and 1 base respectively, with 18 bases between them. The CDR3 covers 17 residues. The CDR3 DNA is TGTGCCAGTAGTATAAAGGTTGGCGGTCACGTGTCCTACGAGCAGTACTTC. Translating it yields CASSIKVGGHVSYEQYF.

V and J are TRBV11-2 and TRBJ2-1; tentative D call: TRBD1 (5 bases). The CDR3 is 12 amino acids. The ends were cut back, 5 bases at V and 9 bases at J, with 11 bases in the middle. Germline-derived CDR1 and CDR2 are SGHAT and FQNNGV. The CDR3 nucleotides read TGTGCCAGCAGCGCACAGGTGGGTGAGCAGTTCTTC. It specifies CASSAQVGEQFF.

The chain couples TRBV19 to TRBJ2-1; no clear D. Trimming shortened V by 0 bases and J by 0 bases, and 6 bases separated the two germline ends. The germline V gene has CDR1 LNHDA and CDR2 SQIVND (reference sequence). The CDR3 is 15 amino acids. DNA of the CDR3: TGTGCCAGTAGTATAGAGGAGAGCTCCTACAATGAGCAGTTCTTC. Protein sequence: CASSIEESSYNEQFF.

The chain links TRBV28 to TRBJ2-3, with 7 bases aligning to TRBD1. The V and J ends lost 4 bases and 0 bases, in that order; junction bases with no gene match: 7. Germline-derived CDR1 and CDR2 are MDHEN and SYDVKM. The CDR3 covers 16 residues. In DNA form, the CDR3 reads TGTGCCAGCAGTTCGCGAGGGGGCCCCAGCACAGATACGCAGTATTTT. Amino acids: CASSSRGGPSTDTQYF. Full variable domain (missing parts from reference TRBV28 and TRBJ2-3): DVKVTQSSRYLVKRTGEKVFLECVQDMDHENMFWYRQDPGLGLRLIYFSYDVKMKEKGDIPEGYSVSREKKERFSLILESASTNQTSMYLCASSSRGGPSTDTQYFGPGTRLTVL.

This sequence joins TRBV30 and TRBJ2-2; the D gene is possibly TRBD2 (6 bases). The CDR3 totals 15 residues. Per germline, CDR1 GTSNPN and CDR2 SVGIG (reference sequence). V lost 3 bases and J lost 0, with 11 bases in between. The CDR3 is CAWREGSANTGELFF. DNA of the CDR3: TGTGCCTGGAGGGAGGGGTCCGCGAACACCGGGGAGCTGTTTTTT. Using reference TRBV30 and TRBJ2-2 for the parts outside the CDR3, the full variable domain is SQTIHQWPATLVQPVGSPLSLECTVEGTSNPNLYWYRQAAGRGLQLLFYSVGIGQISSEVPQNLSASRPQDRQFILSSKKLLLSDSGFYLCAWREGSANTGELFFGEGSRLTVL.

This chain links TRBV5-1 with TRBJ2-3, with D possibly matching TRBD2 (6 bases). Germline V lookup: CDR1 SGHRS, CDR2 YFSETQ. V dropped 0 bases and J dropped 2 bases, with 13 bases sitting between them. The CDR3 spans 16 residues. DNA of the CDR3: TGCGCCAGCAGCTTGGCCGGGGGACGAGACACAGATACGCAGTATTTT. Amino acid sequence: CASSLAGGRDTDTQYF.

This clone was picked up one time. V is TRBV10-3 and J is TRBJ2-3; D perhaps matches TRBD2 (6 bases). From germline, CDR1 is ENHRY and CDR2 SYGVKD. The CDR3 contains 13 residues. V dropped 2 bases and J dropped 5 bases, with 8 bases sitting between them. The CDR3 DNA reads TGTGCCATCAGTGAGCTAGCGCTAGATACGCAGTATTTT. This encodes CAISELALDTQYF.

The chain couples TRBV7-8 to TRBJ1-6; tentative D call: TRBD1 (5 bases). Germline V gives CDR1 SGHVS, CDR2 FQNEAQ. The CDR3 has 13 amino acids. V lost 8 bases to trimming and J lost 9 bases, with 14 bases between them. CDR3 loop: CASAPDTSSPLHF. The CDR3 region has the DNA TGTGCCAGCGCTCCGGACACGAGTTCACCCCTCCACTTT.

The J gene is TRBJ2-5, the V gene TRBV5-1, with 7 bases aligning to TRBD1. This CDR3 contains 14 residues. CDR1 SGHRS and CDR2 YFSETQ come from the germline V gene. V lost 7 bases to trimming and J lost 4 bases; unmatched junction nucleotides: 10. The CDR3 loop reads CASRATGARETQYF. In DNA, the CDR3 is TGCGCCAGCCGAGCCACAGGGGCAAGAGAGACCCAGTACTTC.

This clone was observed once. The rearrangement uses TRBV2 and TRBJ1-5; 11 bases match TRBD1. This CDR3 comprises 16 residues. Germline CDR1 reads SNHLY; CDR2 reads FYNNEI. J lost 5 bases, V lost 5 bases, and 8 bases had no gene match. The CDR3 is CASSYPGQGGDQPQHF. DNA of the CDR3: TGTGCCAGCAGTTATCCGGGACAGGGGGGCGATCAGCCCCAGCATTTT.

This clone was observed a handful of times. The chain uses TRBV5-1 and TRBJ2-7; 8 bases are shared with TRBD1. This CDR3 region has 13 residues. The V and J ends lost 5 bases and 3 bases, in that order; junction bases with no gene match: 4. Per the germline V gene, CDR1 is SGHRS and CDR2 is YFSETQ. The CDR3 protein is CASSWDRLYEQYF. DNA for the CDR3: TGCGCCAGCAGTTGGGACAGGCTCTACGAGCAGTACTTC.

The chain employs TRBV7-8 and TRBJ2-1; 10 bases agree with TRBD2. V lost 3 bases to trimming and J lost 7 bases; unmatched junction nucleotides: 15. The CDR3 length is 18 residues. The V gene's germline CDR1 is SGHVS and CDR2 FQNEAQ. CDR3 nucleotide sequence: TGTGCCAGCAGCTTCTACCTAGCGGGGGCCTCGCGTGGGAATGAGCAGTTCTTC. Translation gives CASSFYLAGASRGNEQFF.

V gene TRBV29-1 combines with J gene TRBJ1-2; 10 positions agree with TRBD1. The CDR3 consists of 14 residues. The germline gives CDR1 SQVTM, CDR2 ANQGSEA. V dropped 4 bases and J dropped 6; count of bases not matched to a gene: 8. CDR3 DNA sequence: TGCAGCGTTGTCGGCGGACAGGGGGATAATGGCTACACCTTC. It specifies CSVVGGQGDNGYTF.

The V call is TRBV6-5, the J call TRBJ2-7; TRBD2 matches 11 bases. CDR3 length equals 15 residues. Per germline, CDR1 MNHEY and CDR2 SVGAGI. The ends lost 4 bases at V and 3 bases at J; junction bases unmatched: 5. CDR3 in DNA: TGTGCCAGCAGTTCCCCCACTAGCGGGGGCTACGAGCAGTACTTC. As protein: CASSSPTSGGYEQYF.

The chain is built from TRBV7-9 and TRBJ1-1, with TRBD1 as a possible D gene (5 bases). V gave up 4 bases and J gave up 1 base, with 7 bases separating them. The CDR3 contains 13 residues. The germline CDR1 and CDR2 sequences are SEHNR and FQNEAQ (reference sequence). The CDR3 DNA reads as TGTGCCAGCAGCTCGCAGGGGAACACTGAAGCTTTCTTT. As protein: CASSSQGNTEAFF.